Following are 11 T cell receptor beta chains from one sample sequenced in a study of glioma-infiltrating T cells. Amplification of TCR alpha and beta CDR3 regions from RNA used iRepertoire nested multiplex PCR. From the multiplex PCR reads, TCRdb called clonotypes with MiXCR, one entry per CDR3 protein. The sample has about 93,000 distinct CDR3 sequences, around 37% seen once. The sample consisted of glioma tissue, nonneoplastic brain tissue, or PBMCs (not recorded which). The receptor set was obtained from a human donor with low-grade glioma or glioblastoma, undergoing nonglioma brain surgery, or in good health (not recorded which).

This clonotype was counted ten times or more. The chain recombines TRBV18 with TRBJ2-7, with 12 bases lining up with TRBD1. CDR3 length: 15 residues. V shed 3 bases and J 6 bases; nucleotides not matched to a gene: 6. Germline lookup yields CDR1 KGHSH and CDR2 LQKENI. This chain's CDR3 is CASSPTGQGAAEQYF. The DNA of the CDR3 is TGTGCCAGCTCACCGACGGGACAGGGGGCTGCCGAGCAGTACTTC.

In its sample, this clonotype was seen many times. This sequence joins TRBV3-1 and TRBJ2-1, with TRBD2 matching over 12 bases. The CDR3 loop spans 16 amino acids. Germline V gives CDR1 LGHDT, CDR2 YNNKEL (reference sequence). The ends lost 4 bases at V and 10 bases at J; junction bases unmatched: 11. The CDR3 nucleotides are TGTGCCAGCAGCCCCCAGGCACTAGCGGGGGGAAAAGAGCAGTTCTTC. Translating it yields CASSPQALAGGKEQFF.

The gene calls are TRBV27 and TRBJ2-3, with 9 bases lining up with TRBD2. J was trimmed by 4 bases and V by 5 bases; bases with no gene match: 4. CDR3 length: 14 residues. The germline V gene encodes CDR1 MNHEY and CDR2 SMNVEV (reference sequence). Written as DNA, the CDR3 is TGTGCCAGCAGTGGCGGACTAGCGTCAGATACGCAGTATTTT. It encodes CASSGGLASDTQYF.

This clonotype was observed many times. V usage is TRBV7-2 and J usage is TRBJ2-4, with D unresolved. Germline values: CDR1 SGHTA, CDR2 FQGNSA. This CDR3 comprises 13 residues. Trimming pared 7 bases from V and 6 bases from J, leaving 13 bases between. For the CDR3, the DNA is TGTGCCAGCACCCAGAGCCGAGTAAACATTCAGTACTTC. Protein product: CASTQSRVNIQYF.

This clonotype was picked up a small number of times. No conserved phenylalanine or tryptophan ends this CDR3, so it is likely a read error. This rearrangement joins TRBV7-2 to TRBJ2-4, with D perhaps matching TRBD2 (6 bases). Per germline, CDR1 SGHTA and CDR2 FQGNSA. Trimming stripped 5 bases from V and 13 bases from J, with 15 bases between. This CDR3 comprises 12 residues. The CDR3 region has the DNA TGTGCCAGCAGCCACCCGGGGGAGTCGCAGTACTCC. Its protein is CASSHPGESQYS.

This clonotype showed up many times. The DNA for the CDR3 is TGTGCCAGCAGCCAAGAGAAGGACAGGACCCACAATGAGCAGTTCTTC. Translation: CASSQEKDRTHNEQFF. This chain connects TRBV14 to TRBJ2-1; the match to TRBD1 covers 7 bases. J lost 5 bases, V lost 0 bases, and 7 bases had no gene match. Germline assignment: CDR1 SGHDN and CDR2 FVKESK. This CDR3 has 16 residues.

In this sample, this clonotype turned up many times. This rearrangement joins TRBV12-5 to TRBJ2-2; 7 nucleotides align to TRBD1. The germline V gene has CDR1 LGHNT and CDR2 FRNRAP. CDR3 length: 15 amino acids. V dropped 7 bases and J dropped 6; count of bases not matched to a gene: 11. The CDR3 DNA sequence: TGTGCTAGTGCCTCATCGACAGGGTACGCCGGGGAGCTGTTTTTT. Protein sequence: CASASSTGYAGELFF.

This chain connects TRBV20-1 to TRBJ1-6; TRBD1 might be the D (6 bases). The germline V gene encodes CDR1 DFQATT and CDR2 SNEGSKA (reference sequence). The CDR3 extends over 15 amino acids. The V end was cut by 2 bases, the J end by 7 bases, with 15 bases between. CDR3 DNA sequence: TGCAGTGCTAGACCATCCGGACAGATGAATTCACCCCTCCACTTT. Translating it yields CSARPSGQMNSPLHF.

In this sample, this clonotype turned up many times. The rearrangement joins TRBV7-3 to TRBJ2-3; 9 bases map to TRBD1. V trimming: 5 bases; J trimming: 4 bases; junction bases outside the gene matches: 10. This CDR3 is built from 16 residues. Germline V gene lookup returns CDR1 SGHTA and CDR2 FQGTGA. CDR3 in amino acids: CASSLQGQGLADTQYF. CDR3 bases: TGTGCCAGCAGCCTCCAAGGACAGGGGTTGGCAGATACGCAGTATTTT.

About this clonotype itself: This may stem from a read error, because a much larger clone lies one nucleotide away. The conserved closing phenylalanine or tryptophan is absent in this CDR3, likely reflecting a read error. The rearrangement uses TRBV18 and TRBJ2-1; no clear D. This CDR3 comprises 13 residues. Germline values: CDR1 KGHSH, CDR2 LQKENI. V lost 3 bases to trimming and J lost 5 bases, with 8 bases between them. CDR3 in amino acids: CASSPRPNNEQFS. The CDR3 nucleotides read TGTGCCAGCTCACCCCGACCCAACAATGAGCAGTTCTCC.

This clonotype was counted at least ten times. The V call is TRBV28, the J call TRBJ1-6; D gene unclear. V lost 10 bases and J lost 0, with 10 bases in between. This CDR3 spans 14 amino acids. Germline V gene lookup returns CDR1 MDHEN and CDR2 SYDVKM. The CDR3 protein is CATHGSSYNSPLHF. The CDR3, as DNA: TGTGCCACCCACGGGAGCTCCTATAATTCACCCCTCCACTTT.